Below are 7 T cell receptor beta chains sequenced from a single sample in a study of shared clonotypes between healthy human individuals. TCRdb's table, derived via immunoSEQ multiplex PCR, lists solely in-frame clones and lacks some. The sample lists roughly 2 million clones, over 85% seen once, with 0.13% in the top ten. Sequenced input: naive CD4+ T cells sorted from blood. Subset of the sample: CD45RA+ positively selected. These receptors came from a man aged 18 to 35 in good health.

The chain has TRBV7-3 and TRBJ2-3; D possibly matches TRBD1 or TRBD2 (5 bases each). Germline CDR1 reads SGHTA; CDR2 reads FQGTGA. V shed 6 bases and J shed 6 bases, with 19 bases lying between them. The CDR3 has 15 amino acids. Written as DNA, the CDR3 is TGTGCCAGCAGTGAAACCGGGACCCCATGGGATACGCAGTATTTT. Amino acid sequence: CASSETGTPWDTQYF.

This chain links TRBV10-2 with TRBJ1-5; D uncertain. CDR3 length: 13 residues. V shed 4 bases and J shed 6 bases, with 10 bases lying between them. Looked up from germline, CDR1 is WSHSY and CDR2 is SAAADI. The CDR3 spells CASSGGESQPQHF. CDR3 coding DNA: TGCGCCAGCAGTGGCGGGGAGAGTCAGCCCCAGCATTTT.

The V and J genes are TRBV27 and TRBJ2-3; D unresolved. Looked up from germline, CDR1 is MNHEY and CDR2 is SMNVEV (reference sequence). V was clipped by 5 bases and J by 4 bases, with 10 bases between them. This CDR3 comprises 13 residues. In DNA form, the CDR3 reads TGTGCCAGCAGTCCCTACCGCCCAGATACGCAGTATTTT. Its protein product is CASSPYRPDTQYF.

This sequence joins TRBV6-5 and TRBJ2-5; 10 positions match TRBD2. Germline CDR1 and CDR2: MNHEY and SVGAGI. V shed 2 bases and J 2 bases; nucleotides not matched to a gene: 2. The CDR3 is made up of 15 amino acids. The DNA of the CDR3 is TGTGCCAGCAGTTACGGACTAGCGGCACAAGAGACCCAGTACTTC. Its translation: CASSYGLAAQETQYF.

Concerning this clone: The same CDR3 also results from other DNA sequences found in this sample. V and J are TRBV20-1 and TRBJ1-1; no reliable D call. Germline assignment: CDR1 DFQATT and CDR2 SNEGSKA (reference sequence). The CDR3 contains 10 residues. V was trimmed by 6 bases and J by 5 bases, leaving 7 bases between them. CDR3 loop: CSAFNTEAFF. For the CDR3, the DNA is TGCAGTGCCTTCAATACTGAAGCTTTCTTT.

The chain uses TRBV4-1 and TRBJ2-3, with TRBD2 matching 10 bases. The CDR3 is 19 residues long. Looked up from germline, CDR1 is MGHRA and CDR2 is YSYEKL. Trimming at V came to 8 bases and at J to 2 bases, leaving 19 bases not matched to a gene. The CDR3 loop reads CASSSMGERLAGITDTQYF. The CDR3, as DNA: TGCGCCAGCTCTTCAATGGGGGAAAGACTAGCGGGCATCACAGATACGCAGTATTTT.

This chain connects TRBV6-5 to TRBJ2-5; possible D gene TRBD1, 5 bases. Trimming cost V 5 bases and J 5 bases, with 18 bases left between them. Germline assignment: CDR1 MNHEY and CDR2 SVGAGI. The CDR3 totals 15 residues. In DNA, the CDR3 is TGTGCCAGCAGTGCCACAGGTGTCGTATTGGAGACCCAGTACTTC. Its translation is CASSATGVVLETQYF.